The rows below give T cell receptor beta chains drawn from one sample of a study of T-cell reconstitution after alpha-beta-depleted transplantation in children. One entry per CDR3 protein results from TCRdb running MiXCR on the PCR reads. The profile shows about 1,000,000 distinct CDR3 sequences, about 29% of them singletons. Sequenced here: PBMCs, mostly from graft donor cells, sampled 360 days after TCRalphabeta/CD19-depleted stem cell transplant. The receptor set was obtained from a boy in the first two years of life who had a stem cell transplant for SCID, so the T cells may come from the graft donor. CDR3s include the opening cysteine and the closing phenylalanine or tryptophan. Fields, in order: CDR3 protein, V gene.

CDR3 protein: CASSEDVDWGAQHF; V gene: TRBV6-1
CDR3 protein: CASSLAGRWDTGELFF; V gene: TRBV28
CDR3 protein: CATTRNRGYEQYF; V gene: TRBV6-1
CDR3 protein: CASSSYSGNTGELFF; V gene: TRBV7-2
CDR3 protein: CASSLRGGGTNEKLFF; V gene: TRBV7-9
CDR3 protein: CASSLKVGGYNEQFF; V gene: TRBV12-3/TRBV12-4
CDR3 protein: CASSIDEVVSGANVLTF; V gene: TRBV19
CDR3 protein: CSARTDTEAFF; V gene: TRBV20-1
CDR3 protein: CAISFLSGQPKSLNYGYTF; V gene: TRBV6-7
CDR3 protein: CSAIGRLVGTDTQYF; V gene: TRBV20-1
CDR3 protein: CSASDLTAFF; V gene: TRBV20-1
CDR3 protein: CSVRSGSNQPQHF; V gene: TRBV29-1
CDR3 protein: CASRENQGSGGTGELFF; V gene: TRBV12-3/TRBV12-4
CDR3 protein: CASSLAEGFGNTIYF; V gene: TRBV12-3/TRBV12-4
CDR3 protein: CASSPDGTGMTRGYTF; V gene: TRBV7-2